A selection of T cell receptor beta chains follows, all from one sample in a study of graft-versus-host responses after intestinal transplantation. TCRdb keeps only in-frame clones here, not all; method: immunoSEQ multiplex PCR. This sample has roughly 92,000 clones, with around 90% found just once. Their antigens are not known. The sequences come from unstimulated CD4+ T cells sorted from spleen or lymph node cells, collected before intestinal transplant. The receptors shown here come from a human donor who received an intestinal transplant. CDR3s include the opening cysteine and the closing phenylalanine or tryptophan. A D gene is named only where the DNA matches it firmly. Only part of the rows carry a size: once, few, many, or a class if the clone is expanded.

>16|TRBD2|TRBV10-2|NA|TRBJ2-3
CASRETAGRSTDTQYF
TGCGCCAGCAGGGAAACAGCGGGGCGTAGCACAGATACGCAGTATTTT
>12|NA|TRBV6-5|NA|TRBJ1-2
CASSPGWHGYTF
TGTGCCAGCAGCCCGGGATGGCATGGCTACACCTTC
>14|TRBD2|TRBV6-5|NA|TRBJ2-7
CASSRTSGFYEQYF
TGTGCCAGCAGTAGGACTAGCGGATTCTACGAGCAGTACTTC
>12|NA|TRBV28|NA|TRBJ1-5
CASTRDNQPQHF
TGTGCCAGCACCCGGGACAATCAGCCCCAGCATTTT
>13|NA|TRBV5-6|NA|TRBJ1-1
CASSRVAGTEAFF
TGTGCCAGCAGTAGGGTGGCGGGCACTGAAGCTTTCTTT
>15|NA|TRBV6-1|NA|TRBJ2-6
CASRVQGAGANVLTF
TGTGCCAGCAGGGTACAGGGAGCTGGGGCCAACGTCCTGACTTTC
>19|NA|TRBV10-3|NA|TRBJ1-5
CAISDQGGGVLVANQPQHF
TGTGCCATCAGTGACCAGGGAGGTGGGGTTTTGGTGGCAAATCAGCCCCAGCATTTT
>14|TRBD1|TRBV6-6|few|TRBJ1-6
CASRPGTGNSPLHF
TGTGCCAGCAGGCCCGGGACAGGGAATTCACCCCTCCACTTT
>16|NA|TRBV25-1|NA|TRBJ2-6
CASSEYTPAGANVLTF
TGTGCCAGCAGTGAATATACGCCGGCTGGGGCCAACGTCCTGACTTTC
>14|NA|TRBV5-4|NA|TRBJ2-7
CASSLDRRAYEQYF
TGTGCCAGCAGCTTGGATCGCAGGGCCTACGAGCAGTACTTC
>16|NA|TRBV7-9|NA|TRBJ1-2
CASSSWTAPTNYGYTF
TGTGCCAGCAGCTCCTGGACAGCACCAACTAACTATGGCTACACCTTC
>14|TRBD2|TRBV6-5|NA|TRBJ2-4
CASAAGGTKNIQYF
TGTGCCAGCGCGGCGGGGGGGACCAAAAACATTCAGTACTTC
>12|NA|TRBV5-5|NA|TRBJ1-1
CASSEVVDWAFF
TGTGCCAGCAGCGAGGTTGTGGATTGGGCTTTCTTT
>14|NA|TRBV5-6|NA|TRBJ2-4
CASSPSGGYGIQYF
TGTGCCAGCAGCCCCAGTGGGGGGTATGGCATTCAGTACTTC
>16|TRBD1|TRBV2|NA|TRBJ1-2
CASSPFLDRERYGYTF
TGTGCCAGCAGTCCCTTTCTTGACAGGGAGAGGTATGGCTACACCTTC
>14|NA|TRBV5-4|NA|TRBJ2-3
CASSPDSFRDTQYF
TGTGCCAGCAGCCCGGACAGTTTCAGGGATACGCAGTATTTT
>13|TRBD1|TRBV10-3|once|TRBJ1-6
CAISEHRGGPLHF
TGTGCCATCAGTGAGCACAGGGGCGGACCCCTCCACTTT
>13|NA|TRBV2|NA|TRBJ2-7
CASSRQTTYEQYF
TGTGCCAGCAGTCGCCAGACTACCTACGAGCAGTACTTC
>15|NA|TRBV14|NA|TRBJ1-1
CASSKWGGPNTEAFF
TGTGCCAGCAGCAAGTGGGGGGGCCCGAACACTGAAGCTTTCTTT
>14|NA|TRBV27|NA|TRBJ1-6
CASSSHRENSPLHF
TGTGCCAGCAGTTCACACAGGGAAAATTCACCCCTCCACTTT
>11|NA|TRBV6-5|NA|TRBJ2-7
CASKTSYEQYF
TGTGCCAGCAAAACTTCCTACGAGCAGTACTTC
>17|NA|TRBV5-1|NA|TRBJ1-6
CASSLGLGGSYNSPLHF
TGCGCCAGCAGCTTGGGTCTGGGGGGCTCCTATAATTCACCCCTCCACTTT
>17|TRBD2|TRBV7-3|NA|TRBJ2-7
CASSLGRGVAGAYEQYF
TGTGCCAGCAGCTTAGGTCGCGGGGTAGCGGGGGCCTACGAGCAGTACTTC
>15|NA|TRBV5-1|NA|TRBJ1-2
CASSLRTNSNYGYTF
TGCGCCAGCAGCCTACGGACAAACTCTAACTATGGCTACACCTTC
>15|TRBD2|TRBV6-5|NA|TRBJ2-5
CASSWLRGGWETQYF
TGTGCCAGCAGTTGGTTGCGGGGGGGCTGGGAGACCCAGTACTTC
>15|TRBD1|TRBV12-5|NA|TRBJ1-5
CASGPGQGGSQPQHF
TGTGCTAGTGGCCCCGGACAGGGGGGTTCTCAGCCCCAGCATTTT
>13|NA|TRBV2|few|TRBJ1-5
CASKRDSNQPQHF
TGTGCCAGCAAACGGGATAGCAATCAGCCCCAGCATTTT
>15|NA|TRBV6-5|NA|TRBJ2-7
CASSYDLAKPYEQYF
TGTGCCAGCAGTTACGATCTAGCGAAGCCCTACGAGCAGTACTTC
>15|TRBD1|TRBV5-1|NA|TRBJ2-2
CASSWGQANTGELFF
TGCGCCAGCAGCTGGGGACAGGCGAACACCGGGGAGCTGTTTTTT